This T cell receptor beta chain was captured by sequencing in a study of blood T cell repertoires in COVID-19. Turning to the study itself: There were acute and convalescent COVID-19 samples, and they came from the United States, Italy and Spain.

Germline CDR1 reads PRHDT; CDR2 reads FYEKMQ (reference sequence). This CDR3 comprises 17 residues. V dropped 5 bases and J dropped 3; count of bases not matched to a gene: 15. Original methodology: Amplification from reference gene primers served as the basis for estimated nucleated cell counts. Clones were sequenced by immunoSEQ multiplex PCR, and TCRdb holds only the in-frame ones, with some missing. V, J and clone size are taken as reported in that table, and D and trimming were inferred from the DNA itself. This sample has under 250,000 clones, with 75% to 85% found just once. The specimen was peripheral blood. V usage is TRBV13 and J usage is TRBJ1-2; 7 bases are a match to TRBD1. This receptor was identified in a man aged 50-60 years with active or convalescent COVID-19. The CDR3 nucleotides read TGTGCCAGCAGCCTCGCGTGGGACAGCGAGTCTTACTATGGCTACACCTTC. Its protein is CASSLAWDSESYYGYTF.